The 3 T cell receptor beta chains below were found in one sample sequenced in a study of T-cell reconstitution after alpha-beta-depleted transplantation in children (dated by TCRdb to 2016 to 2017). The library was obtained by PCR. Sequencing relied on an Illumina HiSeq 2500. TCR libraries were prepared with molecular barcoding, using unique molecular identifiers to normalize TCRbeta repertoire quantification. TCRdb applied fastp at Q25 and MiXCR to the public reads, then kept only in-frame beta chains. Entries that share a CDR3 protein sequence are merged under the most common genes and DNA. This sample has 250,000 to 400,000 distinct CDR3 sequences in its table, and approximately 23% of those were observed once. The ten largest clonotypes hold around 9.9% of the sample. What the treatment or condition label conveys for this sample: allogeneic hematopoietic cell transplantation with graft depleted of TCRalphabeta T cells and CD19 B cells.

This sample comprised PBMCs, mostly from graft donor cells, obtained 180 days after TCRalphabeta/CD19-depleted stem cell transplant. These TCRs come from a male patient younger than 18 who had a stem cell transplant for acute lymphoblastic leukemia, so the T cells may come from the graft donor.

The chain has TRBV2 and TRBJ2-7, with D possibly matching TRBD1 (6 bases). The length of the CDR3 is 15 residues. The germline V gene encodes CDR1 SNHLY and CDR2 FYNNEI. The germline V and J ends were trimmed by 6 bases and 3 bases, with 18 bases remaining between them. Here the CDR3 DNA reads TGTGCCAGCAGGGGTCCGGGACAAGGCTACTACGAGCAGTACTTC. Its translation: CASRGPGQGYYEQYF.

The V gene is TRBV11-2, the J gene TRBJ2-7; 8 positions match TRBD1. Germline V gene lookup returns CDR1 SGHAT and CDR2 FQNNGV. V lost 5 bases, J lost 7 bases, and 10 bases stayed unmatched. The CDR3 loop spans 14 amino acids. In DNA, the CDR3 is TGTGCCAGCAGCCTCGACAGGGGACTTAAAGAGCAGTACTTC. It is translated as CASSLDRGLKEQYF.

This chain uses TRBV7-2 with TRBJ2-1, with D unresolved. Between the trimmed V and J ends, which lost 5 bases and 9 bases, there was a span of 17 bases. This CDR3 has 14 residues. Germline CDR1 SGHTA, CDR2 FQGNSA. CDR3 nucleotides: TGTGCCAGCAGCCAAGGGTCGGGCTTTGGTGAGCAGTTCTTC. Protein product: CASSQGSGFGEQFF.